Given below is one TCR beta chain in context. The V gene's germline CDR1 is KGHDR and CDR2 SFDVKD. The CDR3 runs 13 residues. Trimming took off 10 bases at V and 5 bases at J, with 14 bases between the two ends. The data derive from a study of blood T cell repertoires in COVID-19. About the research overall: From T cells, B-cell-depleted T cells, or PBMCs came the material, which was cDNA or gDNA.

In the source study's methods: By means of reference gene primer amplification, nucleated cell counts were estimated. Some clones are missing from TCRdb's copy, which holds only in-frame ones; the method was immunoSEQ multiplex PCR. V and J calls and clone size are copied from that table; D and trimming were computed from the DNA. The sample includes about 78,000 clones, about 83% of them seen just once. This sequence joins TRBV24-1 and TRBJ1-5, with a possible D match to TRBD1 (6 bases). Sequences were obtained from peripheral blood. This TCR was recovered from a man aged 45-60 years with acute or convalescent COVID-19. The CDR3 DNA reads TGTGCCACAAAGTCAGGGGCAGATCAGCCCCAGCATTTT. Translated: CATKSGADQPQHF.